The table lists the clone carrying this T cell receptor (beta chain) with many counts. The antigen is unknown. The data derive from a study of neurological immune-mediated disorders. Overall study results and limits: The repertoires of 18 of 34 multiple sclerosis patients were placed by phylogenetic grouping in a single related-CDR3 cluster, which may be a signature. In HTLV-1-associated myelopathy, TCR clonal expansion was greatest, and in multiple sclerosis it was least, below healthy controls.

The V end was cut by 1 base, the J end by 0 bases, with 6 bases between. The CDR3 contains 13 residues. Per germline, CDR1 DFQATT and CDR2 SNEGSKA (reference sequence). Synthesis of cDNA was accomplished via 5'RACE employing 10-nucleotide random UMIs. TCRdb redid the calling of the 5' RACE reads with MiXCR, one entry per CDR3 protein. This sample has some 46,000 distinct CDR3 sequences; around 4.3% occur once, and the top ten carry around 5%. Input material: PBMCs. The rearrangement uses TRBV20-1 and TRBJ1-1, with unresolved D. This receptor was identified in a woman aged 55 to 70 with multiple sclerosis. This CDR3 is CSARVALNTEAFF. The CDR3 DNA reads as TGCAGTGCTAGAGTGGCTCTGAACACTGAAGCTTTCTTT.